This TCR beta chain was sequenced during a study of PD-1 blockade in classical Hodgkin lymphoma. Whole-study findings and limits: Baseline diversity was lower in partial responders and progressors than complete responders. Unlike CD8+ TCR diversity, which did not rise significantly by C4D1, CD4+ TCR diversity did. Patients with an early start, nivolumab under 1 year after ASCT, were excluded.

This CDR3 comprises 15 residues. V lost 2 bases, J lost 3 bases, and 10 bases lay in between. Germline CDR1 reads MNHEY; CDR2 reads SVGAGI. This table comes from immunoSEQ multiplex PCR, and its TCRdb copy is limited to in-frame clones, with some not included. This table holds some 20,000 clones, roughly 77% found once. Points on this clone: Antigen: not known.

Time point specified: cycle 4 day 1 (C4D1), after about 6 weeks of nivolumab. Every patient was affected by relapse after autologous stem cell transplantation, while exposure to brentuximab vedotin was not uniform. The source of this sequence is a human donor with classical Hodgkin lymphoma. The J gene is TRBJ2-2, the V gene TRBV6-5; D possibly corresponds to TRBD1 (6 bases). The sequencing used peripheral blood mononuclear cells (PBMCs), collected before the fourth cycle of nivolumab. CDR3 protein: CASSYVAGDTGELFF. CDR3 in DNA: TGTGCCAGCAGTTACGTGGCAGGGGACACCGGGGAGCTGTTTTTT.